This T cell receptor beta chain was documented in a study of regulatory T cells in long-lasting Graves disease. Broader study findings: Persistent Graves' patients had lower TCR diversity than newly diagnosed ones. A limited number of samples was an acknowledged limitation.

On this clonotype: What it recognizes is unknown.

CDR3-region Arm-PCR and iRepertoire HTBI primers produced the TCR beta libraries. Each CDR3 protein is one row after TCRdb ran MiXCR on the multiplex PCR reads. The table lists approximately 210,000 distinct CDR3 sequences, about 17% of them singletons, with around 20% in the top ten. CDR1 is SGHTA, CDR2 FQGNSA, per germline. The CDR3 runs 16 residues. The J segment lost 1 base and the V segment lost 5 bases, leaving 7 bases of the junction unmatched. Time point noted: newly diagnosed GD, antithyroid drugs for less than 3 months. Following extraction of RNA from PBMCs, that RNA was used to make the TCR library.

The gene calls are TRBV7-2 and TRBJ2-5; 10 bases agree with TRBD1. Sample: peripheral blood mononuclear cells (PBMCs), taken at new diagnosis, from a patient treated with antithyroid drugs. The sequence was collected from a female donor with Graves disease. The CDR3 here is CASSPSGTGAQETQYF. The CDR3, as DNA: TGTGCCAGCAGCCCGTCCGGGACAGGGGCCCAAGAGACCCAGTACTTC.